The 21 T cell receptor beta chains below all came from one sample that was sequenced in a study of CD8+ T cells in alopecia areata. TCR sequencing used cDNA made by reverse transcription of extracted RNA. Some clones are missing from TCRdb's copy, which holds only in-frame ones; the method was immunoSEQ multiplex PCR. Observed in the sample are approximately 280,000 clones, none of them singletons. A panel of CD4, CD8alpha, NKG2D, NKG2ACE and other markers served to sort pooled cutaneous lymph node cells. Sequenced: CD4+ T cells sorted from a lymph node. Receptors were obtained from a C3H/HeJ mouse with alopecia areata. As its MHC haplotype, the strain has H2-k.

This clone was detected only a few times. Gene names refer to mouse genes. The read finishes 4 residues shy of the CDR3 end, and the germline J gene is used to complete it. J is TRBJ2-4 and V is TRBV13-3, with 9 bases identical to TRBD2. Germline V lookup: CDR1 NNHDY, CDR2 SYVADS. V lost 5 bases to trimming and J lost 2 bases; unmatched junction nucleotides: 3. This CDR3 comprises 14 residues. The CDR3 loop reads CASRRTGDQNTLYF. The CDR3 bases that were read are TGTGCCAGCAGGAGGACTGGGGATCAAAAC.

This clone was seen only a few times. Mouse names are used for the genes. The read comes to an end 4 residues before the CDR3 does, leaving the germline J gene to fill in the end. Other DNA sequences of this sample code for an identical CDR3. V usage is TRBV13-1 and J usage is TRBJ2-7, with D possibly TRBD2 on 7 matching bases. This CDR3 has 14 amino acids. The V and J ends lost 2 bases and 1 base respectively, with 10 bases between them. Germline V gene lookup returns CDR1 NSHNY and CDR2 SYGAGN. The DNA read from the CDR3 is TGTGCCAGCAGTGAAAGGGGGGCTTCCTAT. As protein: CASSERGASY. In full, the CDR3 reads CASSERGASYEQYF.

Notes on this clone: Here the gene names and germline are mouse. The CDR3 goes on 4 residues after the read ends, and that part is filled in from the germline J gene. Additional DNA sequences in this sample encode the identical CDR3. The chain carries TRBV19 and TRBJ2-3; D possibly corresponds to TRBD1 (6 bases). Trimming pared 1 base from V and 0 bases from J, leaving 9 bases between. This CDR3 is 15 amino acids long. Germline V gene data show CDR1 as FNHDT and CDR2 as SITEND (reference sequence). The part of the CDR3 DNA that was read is TGTGCCAGCAGTATAAAGGGGACAAGTGCAGAA. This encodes CASSIKGTSAE. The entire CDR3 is CASSIKGTSAETLYF.

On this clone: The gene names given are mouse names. The DNA read from the CDR3 is TGTGCCAGCGGAGAGGACAAAAAAGAC. This gives the protein CASGEDKKD. The entire CDR3 reads CASGEDKKDTQYF. The rearrangement uses TRBV5 and TRBJ2-5; perhaps TRBD1 as D (5 bases). The CDR3 is cut off 4 residues early in the read; its end comes from the germline J gene. Germline lookup yields CDR1 LGHNA and CDR2 YNLKQL (reference sequence). The CDR3 runs 13 residues.

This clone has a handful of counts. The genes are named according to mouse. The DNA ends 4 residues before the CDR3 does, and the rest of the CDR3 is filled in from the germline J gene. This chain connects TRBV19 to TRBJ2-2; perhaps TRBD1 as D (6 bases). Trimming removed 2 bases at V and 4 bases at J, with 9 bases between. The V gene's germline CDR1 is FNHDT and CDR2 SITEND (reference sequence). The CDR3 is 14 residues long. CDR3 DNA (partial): TGTGCCAGCAGTATTTACAGGGCCACCGGG. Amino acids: CASSIYRATG. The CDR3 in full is CASSIYRATGQLYF.

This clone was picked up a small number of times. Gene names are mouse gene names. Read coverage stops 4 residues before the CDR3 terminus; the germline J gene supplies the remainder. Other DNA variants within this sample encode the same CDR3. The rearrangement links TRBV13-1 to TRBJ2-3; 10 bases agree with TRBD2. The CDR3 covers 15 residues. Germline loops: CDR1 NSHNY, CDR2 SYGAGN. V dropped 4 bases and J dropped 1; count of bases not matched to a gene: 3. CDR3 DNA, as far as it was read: TGTGCCAGCAGTCCCACTGGGGGGGGTGCAGAA. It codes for CASSPTGGGAE. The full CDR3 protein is CASSPTGGGAETLYF.

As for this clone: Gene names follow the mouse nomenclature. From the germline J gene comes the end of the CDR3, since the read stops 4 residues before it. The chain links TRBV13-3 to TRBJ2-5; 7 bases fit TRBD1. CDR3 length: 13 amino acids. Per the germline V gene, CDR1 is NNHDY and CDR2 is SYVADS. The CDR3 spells CASTRGWGDTQYF. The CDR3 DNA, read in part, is TGTGCCAGCACCAGGGGGTGGGGAGAC. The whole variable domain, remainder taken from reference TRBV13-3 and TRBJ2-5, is EAAVTQSPRSKVAVTGGKVTLSCHQTNNHDYMYWYRQDTGHGLRLIHYSYVADSTEKGDIPDGYKASRPSQENFSLILELASLSQTAVYFCASTRGWGDTQYFGPGTRLLVL.

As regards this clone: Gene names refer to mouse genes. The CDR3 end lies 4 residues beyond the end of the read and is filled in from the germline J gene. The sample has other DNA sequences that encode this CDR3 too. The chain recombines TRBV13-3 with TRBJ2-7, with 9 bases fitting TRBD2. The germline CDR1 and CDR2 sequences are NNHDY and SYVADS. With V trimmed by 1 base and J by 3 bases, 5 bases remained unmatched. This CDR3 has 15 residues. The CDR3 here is CASSDPTGGLYEQYF. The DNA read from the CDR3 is TGTGCCAGCAGTGATCCAACTGGGGGGCTCTAT.

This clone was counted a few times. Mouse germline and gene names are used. The CDR3 reads CASGDPGGLAEQFF. The sequenced CDR3 bases are TGTGCCAGCGGTGATCCTGGGGGGCTTGCT. The J gene is TRBJ2-1, the V gene TRBV13-2; 8 nucleotides match TRBD2. From the germline J gene comes the end of the CDR3, since the read stops 4 residues before it. V lost 1 base to trimming and J lost 6 bases; unmatched junction nucleotides: 3. CDR1 and CDR2 from the germline V gene are NNHNN and SYGAGS (reference sequence). This CDR3 is built from 14 residues.

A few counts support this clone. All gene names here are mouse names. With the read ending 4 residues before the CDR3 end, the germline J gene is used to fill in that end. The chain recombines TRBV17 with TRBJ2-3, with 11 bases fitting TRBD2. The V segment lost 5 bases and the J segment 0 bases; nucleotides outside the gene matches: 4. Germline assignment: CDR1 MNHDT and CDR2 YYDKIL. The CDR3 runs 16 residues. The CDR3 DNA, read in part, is TGTGCTAGCAGTGATAGGACTGGGGGGAGTGCAGAA. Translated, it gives CASSDRTGGSAE. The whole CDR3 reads CASSDRTGGSAETLYF.

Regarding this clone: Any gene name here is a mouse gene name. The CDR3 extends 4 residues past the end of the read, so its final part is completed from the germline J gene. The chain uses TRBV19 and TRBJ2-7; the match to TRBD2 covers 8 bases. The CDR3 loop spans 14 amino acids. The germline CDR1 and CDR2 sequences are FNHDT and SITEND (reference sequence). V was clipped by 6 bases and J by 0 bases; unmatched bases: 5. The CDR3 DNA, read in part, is TGTGCCAGCACCTCTGGGGGGAGCTCCTAT. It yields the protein CASTSGGSSY. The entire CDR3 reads CASTSGGSSYEQYF.

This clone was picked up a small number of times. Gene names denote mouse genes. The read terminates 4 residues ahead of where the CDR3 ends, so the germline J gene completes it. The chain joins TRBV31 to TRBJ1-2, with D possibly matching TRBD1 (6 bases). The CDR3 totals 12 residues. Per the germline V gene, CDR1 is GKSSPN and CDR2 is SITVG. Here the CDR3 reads CAWSPGTTDYTF. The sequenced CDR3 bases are TGTGCCTGGAGTCCCGGGACAACC. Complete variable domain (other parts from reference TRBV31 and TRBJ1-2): AQTIHQWPVAEIKAVGSPLSLGCTIKGKSSPNLYWYWQATGGTLQQLFYSITVGQVESVVQLNLSASRPKDDQFILSTEKLLLSHSGFYLCAWSPGTTDYTFGSGTRLLVI.

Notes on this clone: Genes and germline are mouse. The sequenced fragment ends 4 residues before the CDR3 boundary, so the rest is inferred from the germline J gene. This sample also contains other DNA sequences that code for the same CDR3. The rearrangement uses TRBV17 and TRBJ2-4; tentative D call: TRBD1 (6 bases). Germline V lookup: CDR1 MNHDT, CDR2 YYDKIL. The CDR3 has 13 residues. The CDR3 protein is CASSRDRGNTLYF. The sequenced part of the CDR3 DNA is TGTGCTAGCAGTAGAGACAGGGGTAAC.

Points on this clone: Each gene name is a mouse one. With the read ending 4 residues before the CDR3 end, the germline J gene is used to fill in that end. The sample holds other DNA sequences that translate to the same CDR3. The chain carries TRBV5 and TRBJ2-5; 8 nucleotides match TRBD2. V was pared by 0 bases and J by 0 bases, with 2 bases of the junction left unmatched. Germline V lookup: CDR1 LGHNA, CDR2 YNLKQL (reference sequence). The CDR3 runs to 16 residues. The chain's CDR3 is CASSQDNWGNQDTQYF. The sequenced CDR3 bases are TGTGCCAGCAGCCAAGATAACTGGGGGAACCAAGAC.

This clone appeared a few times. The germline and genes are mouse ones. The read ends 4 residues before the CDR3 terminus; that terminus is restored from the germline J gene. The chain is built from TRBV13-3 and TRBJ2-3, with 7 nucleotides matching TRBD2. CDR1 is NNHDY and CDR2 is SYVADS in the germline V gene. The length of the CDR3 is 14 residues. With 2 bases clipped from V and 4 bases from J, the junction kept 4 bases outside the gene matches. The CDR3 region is CASSEGWGSETLYF. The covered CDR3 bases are TGTGCCAGCAGTGAAGGCTGGGGGTCAGAA.

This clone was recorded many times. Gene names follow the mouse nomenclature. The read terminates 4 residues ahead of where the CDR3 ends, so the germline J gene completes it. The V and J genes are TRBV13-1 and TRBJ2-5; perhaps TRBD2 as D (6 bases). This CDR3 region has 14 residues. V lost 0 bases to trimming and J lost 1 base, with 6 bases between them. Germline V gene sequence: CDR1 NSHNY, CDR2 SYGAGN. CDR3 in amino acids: CASSDGGDQDTQYF. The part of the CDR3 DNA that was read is TGTGCCAGCAGTGATGGGGGGGACCAAGAC.

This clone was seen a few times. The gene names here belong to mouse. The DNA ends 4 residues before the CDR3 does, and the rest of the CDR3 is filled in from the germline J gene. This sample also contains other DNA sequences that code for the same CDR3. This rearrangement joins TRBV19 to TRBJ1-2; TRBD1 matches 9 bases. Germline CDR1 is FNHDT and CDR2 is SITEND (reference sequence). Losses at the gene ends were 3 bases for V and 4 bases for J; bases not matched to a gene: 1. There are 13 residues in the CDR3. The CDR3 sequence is CASSRQGVSDYTF. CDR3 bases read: TGTGCCAGCAGTAGACAGGGGGTCTCC.

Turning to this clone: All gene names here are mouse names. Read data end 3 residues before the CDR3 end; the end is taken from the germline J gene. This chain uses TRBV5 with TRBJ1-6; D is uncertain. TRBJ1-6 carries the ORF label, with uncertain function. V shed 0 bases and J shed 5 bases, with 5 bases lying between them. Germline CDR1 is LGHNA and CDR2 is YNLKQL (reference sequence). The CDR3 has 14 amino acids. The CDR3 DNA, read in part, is TGTGCCAGCAGCCAAGACAGGCATAATTCGCCC. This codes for CASSQDRHNSP. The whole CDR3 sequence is CASSQDRHNSPLYF.

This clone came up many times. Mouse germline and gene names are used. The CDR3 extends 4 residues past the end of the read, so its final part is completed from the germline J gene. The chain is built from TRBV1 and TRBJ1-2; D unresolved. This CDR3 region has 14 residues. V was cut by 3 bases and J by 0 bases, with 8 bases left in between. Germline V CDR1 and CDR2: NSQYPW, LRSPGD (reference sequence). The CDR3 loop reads CTCSAHRANSDYTF. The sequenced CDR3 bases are TGCACCTGCAGTGCTCACAGAGCAAACTCC.

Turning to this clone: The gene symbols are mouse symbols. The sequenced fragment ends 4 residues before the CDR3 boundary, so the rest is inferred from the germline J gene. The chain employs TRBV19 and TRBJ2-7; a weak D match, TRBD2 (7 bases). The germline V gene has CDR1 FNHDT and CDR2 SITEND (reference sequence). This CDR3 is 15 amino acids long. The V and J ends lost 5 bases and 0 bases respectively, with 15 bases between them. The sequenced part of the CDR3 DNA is TGTGCCAGCAGACAATCCGGGGGGCCCTCCTAT. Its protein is CASRQSGGPSY. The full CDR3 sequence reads CASRQSGGPSYEQYF.

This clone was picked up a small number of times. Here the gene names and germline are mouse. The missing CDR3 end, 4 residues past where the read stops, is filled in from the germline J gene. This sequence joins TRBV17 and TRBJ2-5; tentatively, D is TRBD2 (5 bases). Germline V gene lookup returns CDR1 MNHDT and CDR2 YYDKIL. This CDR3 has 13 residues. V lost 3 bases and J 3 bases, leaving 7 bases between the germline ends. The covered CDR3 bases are TGTGCTAGCAGTAGTGGGGAGCAAGAC. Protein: CASSSGEQD. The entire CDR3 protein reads CASSSGEQDTQYF.